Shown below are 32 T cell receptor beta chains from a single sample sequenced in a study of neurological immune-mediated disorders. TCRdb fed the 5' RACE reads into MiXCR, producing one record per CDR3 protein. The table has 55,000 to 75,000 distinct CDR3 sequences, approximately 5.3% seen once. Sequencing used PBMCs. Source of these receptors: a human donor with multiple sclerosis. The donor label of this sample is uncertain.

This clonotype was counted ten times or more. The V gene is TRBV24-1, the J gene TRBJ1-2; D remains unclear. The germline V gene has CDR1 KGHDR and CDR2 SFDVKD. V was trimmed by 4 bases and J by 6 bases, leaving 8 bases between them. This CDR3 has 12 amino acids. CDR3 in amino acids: CATSDGRDGYTF. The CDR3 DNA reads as TGTGCCACCAGTGACGGAAGGGATGGCTACACCTTC.

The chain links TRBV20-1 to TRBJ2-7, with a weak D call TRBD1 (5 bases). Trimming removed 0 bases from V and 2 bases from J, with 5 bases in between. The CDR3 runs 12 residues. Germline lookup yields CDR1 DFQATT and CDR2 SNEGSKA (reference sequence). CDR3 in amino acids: CSAREQAYEQYF. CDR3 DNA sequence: TGCAGTGCTAGAGAACAGGCCTACGAGCAGTACTTC.

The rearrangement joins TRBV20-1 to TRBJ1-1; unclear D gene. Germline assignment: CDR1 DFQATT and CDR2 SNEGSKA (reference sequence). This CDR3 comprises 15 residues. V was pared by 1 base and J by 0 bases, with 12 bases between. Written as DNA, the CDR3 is TGCAGTGCTAGAGCGCTGTCAGGCATGAACACTGAAGCTTTCTTT. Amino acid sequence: CSARALSGMNTEAFF.

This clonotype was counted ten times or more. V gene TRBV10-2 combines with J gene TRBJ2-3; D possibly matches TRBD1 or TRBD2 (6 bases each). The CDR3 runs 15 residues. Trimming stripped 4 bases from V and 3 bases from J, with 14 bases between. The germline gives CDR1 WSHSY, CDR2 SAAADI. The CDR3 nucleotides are TGCGCCAGCAGTGGAAAGGGGGGCTGGACAGATACGCAGTATTTT. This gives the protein CASSGKGGWTDTQYF.

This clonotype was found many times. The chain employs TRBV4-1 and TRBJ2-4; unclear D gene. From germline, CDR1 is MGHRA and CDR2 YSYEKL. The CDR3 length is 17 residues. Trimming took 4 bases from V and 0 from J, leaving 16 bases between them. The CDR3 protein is CASSLIFYPGAKNIQYF. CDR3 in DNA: TGCGCCAGCAGCCTTATTTTCTACCCAGGAGCCAAAAACATTCAGTACTTC.

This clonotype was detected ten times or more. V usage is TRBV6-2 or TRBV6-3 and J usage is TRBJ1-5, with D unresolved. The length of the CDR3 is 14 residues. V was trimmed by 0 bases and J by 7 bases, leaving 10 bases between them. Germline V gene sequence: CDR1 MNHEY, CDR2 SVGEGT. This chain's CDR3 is CASSYSGQSQPQHF. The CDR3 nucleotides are TGTGCCAGCAGTTACTCAGGGCAGAGCCAGCCCCAGCATTTT.

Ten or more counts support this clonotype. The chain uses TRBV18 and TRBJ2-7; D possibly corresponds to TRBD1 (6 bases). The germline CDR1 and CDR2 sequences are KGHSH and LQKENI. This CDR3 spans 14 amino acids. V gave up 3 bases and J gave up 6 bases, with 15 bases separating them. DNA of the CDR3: TGTGCCAGCTCACCTTGGGACACAACCTTCGAGCAGTACTTC. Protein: CASSPWDTTFEQYF.

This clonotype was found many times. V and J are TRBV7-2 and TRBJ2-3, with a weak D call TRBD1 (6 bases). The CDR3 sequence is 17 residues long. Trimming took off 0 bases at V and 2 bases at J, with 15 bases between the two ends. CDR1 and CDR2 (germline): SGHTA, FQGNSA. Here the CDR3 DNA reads TGTGCCAGCAGCTTAGCCGGAACCGGGACATACACAGATACGCAGTATTTT. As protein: CASSLAGTGTYTDTQYF.

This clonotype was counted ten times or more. The CDR3 DNA sequence: TGTGCCAGCAGTTACTCGCGGGGGAAAGGCACTGAAGCTTTCTTT. It translates to CASSYSRGKGTEAFF. The chain carries TRBV6-6 and TRBJ1-1, with D possibly matching TRBD1 (5 bases). V was clipped by 0 bases and J by 4 bases, with 12 bases between them. Germline V lookup: CDR1 MNHNY, CDR2 SVGAGI (reference sequence). This CDR3 is 15 amino acids long.

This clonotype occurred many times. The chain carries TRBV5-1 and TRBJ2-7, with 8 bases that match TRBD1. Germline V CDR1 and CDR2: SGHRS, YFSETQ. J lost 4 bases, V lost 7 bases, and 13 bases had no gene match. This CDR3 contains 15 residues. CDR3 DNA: TGCGCCAGCGCACCGGCCGGGACAGGATTATACGAGCAGTACTTC. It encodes CASAPAGTGLYEQYF.

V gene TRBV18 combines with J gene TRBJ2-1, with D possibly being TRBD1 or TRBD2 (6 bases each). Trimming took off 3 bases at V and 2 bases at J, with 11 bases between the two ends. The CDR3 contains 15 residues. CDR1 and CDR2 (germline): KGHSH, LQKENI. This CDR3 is CASSPARGAYNEQFF. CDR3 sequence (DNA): TGTGCCAGCTCACCTGCTAGGGGGGCCTACAATGAGCAGTTCTTC.

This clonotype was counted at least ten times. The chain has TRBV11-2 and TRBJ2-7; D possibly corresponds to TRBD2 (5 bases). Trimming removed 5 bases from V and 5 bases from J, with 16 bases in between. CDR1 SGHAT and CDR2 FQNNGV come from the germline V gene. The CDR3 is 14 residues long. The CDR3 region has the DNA TGTGCCAGCAGCGCGGGTCTCCCCCAAAACGAGCAGTACTTC. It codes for CASSAGLPQNEQYF.

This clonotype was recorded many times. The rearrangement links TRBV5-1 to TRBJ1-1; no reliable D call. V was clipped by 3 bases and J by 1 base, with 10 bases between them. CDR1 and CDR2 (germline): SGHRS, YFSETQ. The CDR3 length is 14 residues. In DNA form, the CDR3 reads TGCGCCAGCAGCTCATACCGAAGGAACACTGAAGCTTTCTTT. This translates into CASSSYRRNTEAFF.

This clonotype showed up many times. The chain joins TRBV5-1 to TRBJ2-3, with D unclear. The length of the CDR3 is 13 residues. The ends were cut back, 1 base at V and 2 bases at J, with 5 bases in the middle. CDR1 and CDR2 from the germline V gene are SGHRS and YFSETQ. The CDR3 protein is CASSLTDTDTQYF. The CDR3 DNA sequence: TGCGCCAGCAGCTTGACAGACACAGATACGCAGTATTTT.

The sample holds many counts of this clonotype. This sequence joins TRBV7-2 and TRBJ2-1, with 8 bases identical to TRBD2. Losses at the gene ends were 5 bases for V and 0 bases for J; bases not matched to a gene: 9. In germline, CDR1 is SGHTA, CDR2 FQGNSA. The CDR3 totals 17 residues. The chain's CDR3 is CASSVRGGGLSYNEQFF. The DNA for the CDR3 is TGTGCCAGCAGCGTAAGGGGCGGGGGGCTCTCCTACAATGAGCAGTTCTTC.

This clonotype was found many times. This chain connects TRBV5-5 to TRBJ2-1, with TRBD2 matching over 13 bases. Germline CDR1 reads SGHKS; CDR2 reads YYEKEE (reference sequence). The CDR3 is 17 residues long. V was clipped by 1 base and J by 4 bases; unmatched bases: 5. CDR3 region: CASSLRGLAGPYNEQFF. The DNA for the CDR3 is TGTGCCAGCAGCTTGAGGGGACTAGCGGGGCCTTACAATGAGCAGTTCTTC.

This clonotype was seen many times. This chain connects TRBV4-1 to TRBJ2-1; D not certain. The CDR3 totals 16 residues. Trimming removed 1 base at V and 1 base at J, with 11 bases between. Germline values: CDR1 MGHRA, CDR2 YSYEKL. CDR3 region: CASSQVDIVSYNEQFF. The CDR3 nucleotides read TGCGCCAGCAGCCAAGTCGACATAGTTTCCTACAATGAGCAGTTCTTC.

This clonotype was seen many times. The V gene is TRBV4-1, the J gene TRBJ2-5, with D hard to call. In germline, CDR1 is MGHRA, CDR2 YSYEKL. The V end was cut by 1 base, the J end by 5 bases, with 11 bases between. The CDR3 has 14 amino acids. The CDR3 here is CASSQAPGRETQYF. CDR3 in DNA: TGCGCCAGCAGCCAAGCGCCCGGGCGGGAGACCCAGTACTTC.

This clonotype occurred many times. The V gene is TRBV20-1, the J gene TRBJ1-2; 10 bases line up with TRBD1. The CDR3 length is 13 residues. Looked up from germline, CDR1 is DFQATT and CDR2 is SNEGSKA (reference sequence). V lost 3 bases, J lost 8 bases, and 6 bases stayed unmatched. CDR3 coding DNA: TGCAGTGCTAGGGGGACAGGGGCCAGAGGCTACACCTTC. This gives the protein CSARGTGARGYTF.

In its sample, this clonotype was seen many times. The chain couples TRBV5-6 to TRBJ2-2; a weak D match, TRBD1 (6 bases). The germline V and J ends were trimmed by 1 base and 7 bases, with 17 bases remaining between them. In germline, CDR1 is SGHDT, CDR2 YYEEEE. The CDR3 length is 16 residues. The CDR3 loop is CASSLTGKGFDGELFF. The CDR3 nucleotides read TGTGCCAGCAGCTTGACAGGGAAAGGGTTCGACGGGGAGCTGTTTTTT.

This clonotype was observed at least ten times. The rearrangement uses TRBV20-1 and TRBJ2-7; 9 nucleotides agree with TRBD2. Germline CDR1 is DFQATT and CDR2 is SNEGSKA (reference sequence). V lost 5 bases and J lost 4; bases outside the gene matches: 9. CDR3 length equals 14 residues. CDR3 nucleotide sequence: TGCAGTGCTGTGAGCGGGGGGTTTCCTTACGAGCAGTACTTC. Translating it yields CSAVSGGFPYEQYF.

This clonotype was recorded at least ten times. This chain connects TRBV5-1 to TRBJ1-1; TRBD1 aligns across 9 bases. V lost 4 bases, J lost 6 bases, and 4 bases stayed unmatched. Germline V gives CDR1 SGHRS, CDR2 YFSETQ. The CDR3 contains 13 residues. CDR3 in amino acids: CASSPRTGAEAFF. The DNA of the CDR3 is TGCGCCAGCAGCCCCCGGACAGGGGCTGAAGCTTTCTTT. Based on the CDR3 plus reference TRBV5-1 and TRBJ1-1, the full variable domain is KAGVTQTPRYLIKTRGQQVTLSCSPISGHRSVSWYQQTPGQGLQFLFEYFSETQRNKGNFPGRFSGRQFSNSRSEMNVSTLELGDSALYLCASSPRTGAEAFFGQGTRLTVV.

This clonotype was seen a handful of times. CDR3 nucleotide sequence: TGCGCCAGCAGCCCGGGGTTAGTGGGGCCCAACACTGAAGCTTTCTTT. Translating it yields CASSPGLVGPNTEAFF. The genes are TRBV5-1 and TRBJ1-1, with D tentatively TRBD1 (5 bases). V shed 4 bases and J shed 2 bases, with 18 bases lying between them. The CDR3 spans 16 residues. CDR1 SGHRS and CDR2 YFSETQ come from the germline V gene.

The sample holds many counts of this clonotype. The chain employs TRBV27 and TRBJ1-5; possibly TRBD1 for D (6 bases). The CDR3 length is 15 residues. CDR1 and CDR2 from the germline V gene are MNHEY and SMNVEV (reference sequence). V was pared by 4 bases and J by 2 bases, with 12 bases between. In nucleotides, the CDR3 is TGTGCCAGCAGTTGGACCCGGACAGGCAATCAGCCCCAGCATTTT. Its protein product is CASSWTRTGNQPQHF.

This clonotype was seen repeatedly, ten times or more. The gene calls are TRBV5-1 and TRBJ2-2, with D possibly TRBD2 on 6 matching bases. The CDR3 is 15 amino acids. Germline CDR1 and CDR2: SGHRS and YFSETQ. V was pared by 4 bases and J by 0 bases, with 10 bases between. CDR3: CASSDGGTNTGELFF. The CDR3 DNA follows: TGCGCCAGCAGCGATGGGGGGACGAACACCGGGGAGCTGTTTTTT.

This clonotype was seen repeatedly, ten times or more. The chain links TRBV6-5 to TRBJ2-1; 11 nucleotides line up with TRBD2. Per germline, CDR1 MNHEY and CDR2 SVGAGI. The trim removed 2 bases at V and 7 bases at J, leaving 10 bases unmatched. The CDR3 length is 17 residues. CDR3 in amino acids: CASSYGVAGGPGNEQFF. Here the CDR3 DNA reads TGTGCCAGCAGTTACGGGGTAGCGGGGGGGCCGGGTAATGAGCAGTTCTTC.

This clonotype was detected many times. CDR3 sequence: CSARKTGALIISYEQYF. Here the CDR3 DNA reads TGCAGTGCGAGAAAGACAGGGGCCCTTATTATCTCCTACGAGCAGTACTTC. This chain uses TRBV20-1 with TRBJ2-7; 8 bases are a match to TRBD1. The CDR3 contains 17 residues. Germline V gene lookup returns CDR1 DFQATT and CDR2 SNEGSKA (reference sequence). J gave up 0 bases and V 6 bases, and 16 bases lay outside the gene matches.

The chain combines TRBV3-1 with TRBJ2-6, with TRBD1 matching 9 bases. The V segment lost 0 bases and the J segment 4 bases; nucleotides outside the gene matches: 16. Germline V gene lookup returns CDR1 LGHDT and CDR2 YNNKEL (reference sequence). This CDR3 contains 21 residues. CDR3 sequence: CASSQDGGPGQGFRGANVLTF. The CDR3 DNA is TGTGCCAGCAGCCAAGACGGGGGTCCGGGACAGGGCTTTCGAGGGGCCAACGTCCTGACTTTC.

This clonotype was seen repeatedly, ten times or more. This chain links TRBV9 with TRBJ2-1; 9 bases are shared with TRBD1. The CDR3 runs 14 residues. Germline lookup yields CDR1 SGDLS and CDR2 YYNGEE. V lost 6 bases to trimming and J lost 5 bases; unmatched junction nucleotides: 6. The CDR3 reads CASMLGQGDNEQFF. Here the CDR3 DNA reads TGTGCCAGCATGCTGGGACAGGGCGACAATGAGCAGTTCTTC. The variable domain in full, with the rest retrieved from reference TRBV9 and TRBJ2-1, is DSGVTQTPKHLITATGQRVTLRCSPRSGDLSVYWYQQSLDQGLQFLIQYYNGEERAKGNILERFSAQQFPDLHSELNLSSLELGDSALYFCASMLGQGDNEQFFGPGTRLTVL.

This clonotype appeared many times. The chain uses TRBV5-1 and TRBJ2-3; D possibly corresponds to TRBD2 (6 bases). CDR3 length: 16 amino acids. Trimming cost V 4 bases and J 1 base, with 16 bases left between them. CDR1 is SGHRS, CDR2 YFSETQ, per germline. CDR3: CASSQGGTVGTDTQYF. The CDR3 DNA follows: TGCGCCAGCAGCCAGGGCGGGACGGTGGGCACAGATACGCAGTATTTT.

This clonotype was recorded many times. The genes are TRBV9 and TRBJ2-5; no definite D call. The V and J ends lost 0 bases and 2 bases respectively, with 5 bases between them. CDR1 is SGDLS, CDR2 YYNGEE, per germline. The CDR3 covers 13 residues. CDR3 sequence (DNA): TGTGCCAGCAGCGTAGGAACTCAAGAGACCCAGTACTTC. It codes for CASSVGTQETQYF.

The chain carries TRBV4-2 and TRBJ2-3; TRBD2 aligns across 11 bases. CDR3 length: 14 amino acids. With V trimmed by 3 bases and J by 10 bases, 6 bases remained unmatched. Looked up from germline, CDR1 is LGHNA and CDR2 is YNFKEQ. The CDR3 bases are TGTGCCAGCAGCCAGGTGACTAGCGGGGCTTCGCAGTATTTT. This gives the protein CASSQVTSGASQYF.